Shown below are 25 T cell receptor beta chains from a single sample sequenced in a study of blood T cell repertoires in COVID-19. Profiling relied on immunoSEQ multiplex PCR, and the TCRdb table lists in-frame clones only, not all of them. The data show about 130,000 clones, around 80% seen once. The sequenced sample was peripheral blood. Every receptor here comes from an older man with acute or convalescent COVID-19.

The V gene is TRBV7-9, the J gene TRBJ2-1, with 13 bases matching TRBD2. The CDR3 contains 18 residues. Trimming at V came to 3 bases and at J to 0 bases, leaving 5 bases not matched to a gene. Germline values: CDR1 SEHNR, CDR2 FQNEAQ (reference sequence). CDR3 amino acids: CASSFGLAGDNSYNEQFF. DNA of the CDR3: TGTGCCAGCAGCTTTGGACTAGCGGGGGACAACTCCTACAATGAGCAGTTCTTC.

About this clone itself: The junction and the germline gene differ at one end; a read error may be behind it. The rearrangement joins TRBV7-7 to TRBJ2-5, with a weak D call TRBD2 (6 bases). Germline V gene lookup returns CDR1 SSHAT and CDR2 FNYEAQ (reference sequence). This CDR3 comprises 15 residues. CDR3 in DNA: TGTGCTAGCAGCTTAGGGGTGGGGGGTGCGGAGACCCAGTACTTC. This gives the protein CASSLGVGGAETQYF.

This chain joins TRBV18 and TRBJ2-7, with 10 bases lining up with TRBD1. Germline trimming cut 5 bases from V and 5 bases from J; bases unmatched to any gene: 6. Per germline, CDR1 KGHSH and CDR2 LQKENI. The CDR3 sequence is 14 residues long. CDR3 loop: CASSSDRGGNEQYF. The CDR3 DNA reads as TGTGCCAGCTCATCGGACAGGGGGGGTAACGAGCAGTACTTC. Together with reference TRBV18 and TRBJ2-7, the CDR3 gives the full variable domain: NAGVMQNPRHLVRRRGQEARLRCSPMKGHSHVYWYRQLPEEGLKFMVYLQKENIIDESGMPKERFSAEFPKEGPSILRIQQVVRGDSAAYFCASSSDRGGNEQYFGPGTRLTVT.

The chain employs TRBV18 and TRBJ1-1; TRBD1 matches 7 bases. This CDR3 spans 15 amino acids. CDR1 KGHSH and CDR2 LQKENI come from the germline V gene. Trimming cost V 5 bases and J 1 base; bases outside gene matches: 7. CDR3 amino acids: CASSSEQGKNTEAFF. CDR3 nucleotides: TGTGCCAGCTCATCGGAACAGGGGAAGAACACTGAAGCTTTCTTT. The whole variable domain, remainder taken from reference TRBV18 and TRBJ1-1, is NAGVMQNPRHLVRRRGQEARLRCSPMKGHSHVYWYRQLPEEGLKFMVYLQKENIIDESGMPKERFSAEFPKEGPSILRIQQVVRGDSAAYFCASSSEQGKNTEAFFGQGTRLTVV.

The chain uses TRBV6-5 and TRBJ1-1, with D unclear. From germline, CDR1 is MNHEY and CDR2 SVGAGI. There are 13 residues in the CDR3. Trimming took off 6 bases at V and 8 bases at J, with 16 bases between the two ends. CDR3 loop: CASSLKLNAEAFF. The DNA of the CDR3 is TGTGCCAGCAGCCTTAAGTTGAACGCGGAAGCTTTCTTT.

The chain links TRBV10-3 to TRBJ2-2, with 7 bases that match TRBD1. Germline loops: CDR1 ENHRY, CDR2 SYGVKD. CDR3 length: 15 amino acids. The junction had 8 bases not matched to a gene; V was cut back by 4 bases and J by 6 bases. CDR3 sequence: CAISGQGYEAGELFF. CDR3 in DNA: TGTGCCATCAGTGGACAGGGTTATGAAGCCGGGGAGCTGTTTTTT.

The genes are TRBV4-2 and TRBJ2-3; 8 bases line up with TRBD2. This CDR3 has 15 residues. Per the germline V gene, CDR1 is LGHNA and CDR2 is YNFKEQ. The ends lost 4 bases at V and 1 base at J; junction bases unmatched: 4. CDR3 in DNA: TGTGCCAGCAGCCCGGGGGGGGCCGGCACAGATACGCAGTATTTT. It yields the protein CASSPGGAGTDTQYF.

This clone came up a few times. The chain couples TRBV5-8 to TRBJ1-2, with 9 nucleotides matching TRBD1. Germline CDR1 reads SGHTS; CDR2 reads YDEGEE. The CDR3 spans 13 residues. Germline trimming cut 4 bases from V and 7 bases from J; bases unmatched to any gene: 5. CDR3 sequence reads: CASSRDRGGGYTF. For the CDR3, the DNA is TGTGCCAGCAGCCGTGACAGGGGGGGTGGCTACACCTTC.

This clone was counted a single time. The chain carries TRBV11-2 and TRBJ2-1; 14 bases are shared with TRBD2. V was pared by 6 bases and J by 10 bases, with 5 bases of the junction left unmatched. Germline lookup yields CDR1 SGHAT and CDR2 FQNNGV. The CDR3 consists of 14 residues. The CDR3: CASRTSGGAREQFF. Here the CDR3 DNA reads TGTGCCAGCAGGACTAGCGGGGGGGCGAGGGAGCAGTTCTTC.

The table lists this clone with a count of one. The V and J genes are TRBV24-1 and TRBJ1-5; 8 nucleotides agree with TRBD1. The CDR3 consists of 15 residues. Germline V gene data show CDR1 as KGHDR and CDR2 as SFDVKD. V shed 2 bases and J 5 bases; nucleotides not matched to a gene: 4. CDR3 bases: TGTGCCACCAGTGATTCTTCAGGGGGCCATCAGCCCCAGCATTTT. The encoded protein is CATSDSSGGHQPQHF.

In this sample, this clone turned up once. The chain links TRBV6-4 to TRBJ2-3; 10 bases match TRBD2. CDR1 is MRHNA and CDR2 is SNTAGT in the germline V gene. This CDR3 has 15 residues. J gave up 6 bases and V 2 bases, and 5 bases lay outside the gene matches. CDR3 protein: CASSDEGLATDTQYF. CDR3 bases: TGTGCCAGCAGTGACGAGGGACTAGCGACGGATACGCAGTATTTT.

The J gene is TRBJ1-6, the V gene TRBV30; D possibly corresponds to TRBD1 (5 bases). Looked up from germline, CDR1 is GTSNPN and CDR2 is SVGIG (reference sequence). Trimming pared 5 bases from V and 13 bases from J, leaving 24 bases between. The CDR3 extends over 15 amino acids. In DNA, the CDR3 is TGTGCCTGGGGGCCCTCGGGGGTTTTGACTTGGCCCCTCCACTTT. This sequence encodes CAWGPSGVLTWPLHF.

V usage is TRBV4-1 and J usage is TRBJ1-1, with no clear D. The germline V gene encodes CDR1 MGHRA and CDR2 YSYEKL. Deletions cut 0 bases from V and 10 bases from J, with 21 bases between. CDR3 length: 16 amino acids. CDR3 bases: TGCGCCAGCAGCCAAGATACCCCAAAAGAGCCCCAGGTAGCTTTCTTT. It encodes CASSQDTPKEPQVAFF.

This chain joins TRBV9 and TRBJ2-3; TRBD2 aligns across 8 bases. V gave up 0 bases and J gave up 1 base; unmatched junction bases: 4. The germline gives CDR1 SGDLS, CDR2 YYNGEE. The CDR3 is 16 amino acids. The CDR3: CASSVGGGRGTDTQYF. CDR3 nucleotides: TGTGCCAGCAGCGTAGGCGGGGGGCGCGGCACAGATACGCAGTATTTT.

The genes are TRBV9 and TRBJ2-1; a weak D match, TRBD1 (6 bases). Germline V gene data show CDR1 as SGDLS and CDR2 as YYNGEE. V was cut by 0 bases and J by 3 bases, with 13 bases left in between. CDR3 length: 16 residues. The CDR3 protein is CASSVVRGQGYNEQFF. CDR3 coding DNA: TGTGCCAGCAGCGTAGTACGGGGACAAGGCTACAATGAGCAGTTCTTC.

This clone showed up just once. This sequence joins TRBV7-6 and TRBJ1-2; weak D call: TRBD1 (6 bases). Trimming removed 4 bases at V and 8 bases at J, with 20 bases between. This CDR3 is 15 amino acids long. In germline, CDR1 is SGHVS, CDR2 FNYEAQ. In DNA form, the CDR3 reads TGTGCCAGCAGCTATTCGGCACAGGGTACGGGGGGCTACACCTTC. Its translation is CASSYSAQGTGGYTF.

This chain connects TRBV12-3 or TRBV12-4 to TRBJ2-3, with D uncertain. CDR3 length equals 12 residues. Trimming left V 6 bases short and J 6 bases short, with 10 bases between. In DNA, the CDR3 is TGTGCCAGCAGCCTATACTGGGATACGCAGTATTTT. It encodes CASSLYWDTQYF.

The chain carries TRBV5-8 and TRBJ2-3; TRBD1 might be the D (5 bases). The V end lost 0 bases, the J end lost 0 bases, and 11 bases lay between the germline ends. In germline, CDR1 is SGHTS, CDR2 YDEGEE. The CDR3 is made up of 16 amino acids. In DNA, the CDR3 is TGTGCCAGCAGCTTGGCTAGGGGCATAAGCACAGATACGCAGTATTTT. This encodes CASSLARGISTDTQYF.

The rearrangement joins TRBV12-3 or TRBV12-4 to TRBJ1-1, with D perhaps matching TRBD1 (6 bases). Trimming left V 6 bases short and J 8 bases short, with 16 bases between. This CDR3 has 13 amino acids. CDR3 amino acids: CASSTPGQSEAFF. The DNA of the CDR3 is TGTGCCAGCAGCACACCTGGACAGTCGGAAGCTTTCTTT.

V is TRBV28 and J is TRBJ2-2; tentatively, D is TRBD1 (6 bases). Germline CDR1 reads MDHEN; CDR2 reads SYDVKM. V was cut by 7 bases and J by 1 base, with 16 bases left in between. The CDR3 is 16 amino acids. The chain's CDR3 is CASKKITGLNTGELFF. The CDR3 region has the DNA TGTGCCAGCAAAAAAATCACAGGGTTGAACACCGGGGAGCTGTTTTTT.

The J gene is TRBJ1-1, the V gene TRBV18; the D gene is possibly TRBD1 (5 bases). The CDR3 contains 15 residues. Germline V gene sequence: CDR1 KGHSH, CDR2 LQKENI. V lost 4 bases, J lost 1 base, and 13 bases lay in between. The CDR3 loop is CASSRGGIKNTEAFF. In DNA form, the CDR3 reads TGTGCCAGCTCACGCGGGGGGATCAAGAACACTGAAGCTTTCTTT.

The chain links TRBV5-1 to TRBJ2-1; 9 positions match TRBD1. Looked up from germline, CDR1 is SGHRS and CDR2 is YFSETQ. The length of the CDR3 is 15 residues. The junction had 1 base not matched to a gene; V was cut back by 3 bases and J by 0 bases. CDR3 loop: CASSWTGDSYNEQFF. As DNA, the CDR3 is TGCGCCAGCAGCTGGACAGGGGACTCCTACAATGAGCAGTTCTTC.

DNA for the CDR3: TGTGCCAGCAGTCCAGGACAGGGAAGGAACACTGAAGCTTTCTTT. Its translation: CASSPGQGRNTEAFF. The chain is built from TRBV28 and TRBJ1-1, with 8 bases fitting TRBD1. Germline V gene sequence: CDR1 MDHEN, CDR2 SYDVKM. J was trimmed by 1 base and V by 5 bases; bases with no gene match: 6. This CDR3 spans 15 amino acids.

This clone was seen only once. The chain carries TRBV7-2 and TRBJ2-4; D ambiguous. Germline V lookup: CDR1 SGHTA, CDR2 FQGNSA. Trimming cost V 1 base and J 2 bases, with 6 bases left between them. This CDR3 region has 14 residues. The chain's CDR3 is CASSLGGSKNIQYF. The CDR3 DNA reads as TGTGCCAGCAGCTTAGGAGGTTCCAAAAACATTCAGTACTTC.

This clone was seen a single time. The chain recombines TRBV6-5 with TRBJ2-5, with TRBD1 matching 7 bases. V trimming: 7 bases; J trimming: 1 base; junction bases outside the gene matches: 3. There are 13 residues in the CDR3. Germline V CDR1 and CDR2: MNHEY, SVGAGI. The CDR3 loop reads CASKGAGQETQYF. Here the CDR3 DNA reads TGTGCCAGCAAGGGGGCCGGCCAAGAGACCCAGTACTTC.